A single T cell receptor beta chain is shown here with its context. A much larger clone lies one base from this, so it may be a read error. This entry comes from a study of kidney transplant recipient with SARS-CoV-2 infection. This CDR3 contains 13 residues. Germline V CDR1 and CDR2: ENHRY, SYGVKD. The ends were cut back, 7 bases at V and 8 bases at J, with 17 bases in the middle. In TCRdb, the reads were re-called with MiXCR into one record per CDR3 protein. The top ten clones hold roughly 7% of a sample with under 250,000 distinct CDR3 sequences, roughly 26% of them seen once. The chain combines TRBV10-3 with TRBJ1-2; D gene uncertain. The sample was a blood sample, taken at baseline and between days 110 and 120 from a kidney transplant recipient. The sequence derives from a male patient between 25 and 39 years old who had COVID-19 and was a kidney transplant recipient. Some T cells may trace back to the graft donor. For the CDR3, the DNA is TGTGCCATCACTGCGCCCAGCTCGGAAGGCTACACCTTC. It is translated as CAITAPSSEGYTF.